In this sample, the clone carrying this TCR beta chain turned up once. Antigen unknown. Assay used: immunoSEQ multiplex PCR; TCRdb lists only in-frame clones, some missing. In the table there are 100,000 to 150,000 clones, 81% of which are singletons. The data belong to a study of radiation and T cells in renal cell carcinoma. Study-level background: Nephrectomy followed 15 Gy stereotactic body radiation by 4 weeks.

Time point described: blood 2 weeks post-SBRT. Indicated treatment: 15 Gy SBRT to primary tumor, nephrectomy 4 weeks later. Blood was sampled at baseline, 2 weeks and 4 weeks after SBRT. Findings and limits, study-wide: In blood, top tumor clones expanded by 2 weeks, shrinking by 4. Baseline intratumoral clonotype presence is unknown without pretreatment biopsies.

Trimming removed 2 bases at V and 3 bases at J, with 11 bases between. Germline V gene sequence: CDR1 LNHDA, CDR2 SQIVND (reference sequence). This CDR3 has 15 residues. The sequence was obtained from a man aged 50-59 years with renal cell carcinoma. This sequence joins TRBV19 and TRBJ2-4, with D tentatively TRBD1 (5 bases). This specimen consisted of blood, obtained from a patient whose treatment included radiotherapy and nephrectomy. This CDR3 reads CASSIQGLVKNIQYF. CDR3 DNA sequence: TGTGCCAGTAGTATACAGGGATTGGTCAAAAACATTCAGTACTTC.